These T cell receptor beta chains were read from a single sample in a study of blood T cell repertoires in COVID-19. Profiling relied on immunoSEQ multiplex PCR, and the TCRdb table lists in-frame clones only, not all of them. The table lists roughly 190,000 clones, around nine tenths of them singletons. What was sequenced was peripheral blood. The receptor set was obtained from a man between 45 and 60 years old with acute or convalescent COVID-19. The CDR3 runs from the conserved cysteine through the conserved F or W. D genes are given only for firm matches. Some rows mark clone size as missing; the rest say once, few, many or name a class of expanded clone.

>NA|TRBV21-1|NA|TRBJ1-3
CASSKQTGTISGNTIYF
TGTGCCAGCAGCAAACAGACAGGGACAATCTCTGGAAACACCATATATTTT
>TRBD1|TRBV5-1|NA|TRBJ2-2
CASSLIGGNTGELFF
TGCGCCAGCAGCTTGATAGGGGGCAACACCGGGGAGCTGTTTTTT
>NA|TRBV27|NA|TRBJ2-2
CASSLGGYEAGELFF
TGTGCCAGCAGTTTAGGAGGGTATGAGGCCGGGGAGCTGTTTTTT
>TRBD2|TRBV4-1|NA|TRBJ2-1
CASSHAGTLRLAGENEQFF
TGCGCCAGCAGCCACGCGGGAACTTTGCGACTAGCGGGAGAAAATGAGCAGTTCTTC
>NA|TRBV19|NA|TRBJ1-5
CASSIGQNSNQPQHF
TGTGCCAGTAGTATTGGGCAGAATAGCAATCAGCCCCAGCATTTT
>TRBD1|TRBV11-1|NA|TRBJ2-3
CASSSTDRDTDTQYF
TGTGCCAGCAGCTCGACGGACAGGGACACAGATACGCAGTATTTT
>TRBD2|TRBV5-1|once|TRBJ2-7
CASSFVAGSEQYF
TGCGCCAGCAGCTTTGTAGCGGGATCCGAGCAGTACTTC
>TRBD2|TRBV11-3|NA|TRBJ2-1
CASSLGVGLGSYNEQFF
TGTGCCAGCAGCTTAGGGGTGGGACTAGGCTCCTACAATGAGCAGTTCTTC
>NA|TRBV27|NA|TRBJ2-7
CASSLPGSGYEQYF
TGTGCCAGCAGTTTACCAGGGTCCGGCTACGAGCAGTACTTC
>TRBD1|TRBV20-1|NA|TRBJ2-7
CSASRQGAIEQYF
TGCAGTGCTAGTAGACAGGGGGCGATTGAGCAGTACTTC
>NA|TRBV7-2|NA|TRBJ2-2
CASSLAWSGELFF
TGTGCCAGCAGCTTAGCGTGGAGCGGGGAGCTGTTTTTT
>TRBD2|TRBV7-2|NA|TRBJ2-7
CASSPLGGSSYEQYF
TGTGCCAGCAGCCCCCTTGGCGGGAGCTCCTACGAGCAGTACTTC
>TRBD1|TRBV24-1|NA|TRBJ2-5
CATSDPGQADETQYF
TGTGCCACCAGTGATCCCGGACAGGCTGACGAGACCCAGTACTTC
>NA|TRBV6-5|NA|TRBJ1-5
CASIGQLQPQHF
TGTGCCAGCATTGGACAGCTTCAGCCCCAGCATTTT
>NA|TRBV28|NA|TRBJ1-1
CASSMGWGDGVNTEAFF
TGTGCCAGCAGCATGGGATGGGGGGACGGGGTGAACACTGAAGCTTTCTTT
>TRBD2|TRBV29-1|NA|TRBJ2-3
CSLPSGRTDTQYF
TGCAGCCTCCCTAGCGGGAGAACAGATACGCAGTATTTT
>NA|TRBV18|NA|TRBJ1-2
CASSPTGDDGYTF
TGTGCCAGCTCACCGACAGGTGACGACGGCTACACCTTC
>NA|TRBV12-3/TRBV12-4|few|TRBJ1-5
CASSFDSYQPQHF
TGTGCCAGCAGTTTCGACAGCTATCAGCCCCAGCATTTT
>TRBD1|TRBV2|once|TRBJ2-3
CASRIRDSPDTQYF
TGTGCCAGCAGAATAAGGGACAGCCCGGATACGCAGTATTTT
>TRBD2|TRBV7-2|once|TRBJ2-3
CASSFGIAGVTDTQYF
TGTGCCAGCAGCTTCGGTATAGCGGGAGTCACAGATACGCAGTATTTT
>TRBD1|TRBV24-1|NA|TRBJ2-3
CATSGPGDRGTDTQYF
TGTGCCACCAGTGGCCCTGGGGACAGGGGCACAGATACGCAGTATTTT
>TRBD1|TRBV28|NA|TRBJ2-1
CASSYGQGNEQFF
TGTGCCAGCAGTTACGGACAGGGCAATGAGCAGTTCTTC
>NA|TRBV2|NA|TRBJ2-2
CASRQEMNTGELFF
TGTGCCAGCAGACAGGAGATGAACACCGGGGAGCTGTTTTTT
>NA|TRBV10-3|NA|TRBJ1-1
CAISVAGVNTEAFF
TGTGCCATCAGTGTGGCAGGGGTGAACACTGAAGCTTTCTTT
>NA|TRBV7-2|NA|TRBJ1-5
CASSPGGGYSNQPQHF
TGTGCCAGCAGCCCGGGGGGTGGGTATAGCAATCAGCCCCAGCATTTT
>NA|TRBV6-1|NA|TRBJ2-7
CASSKAPSGYEQYF
TGTGCCAGCAGTAAAGCTCCCTCGGGCTACGAGCAGTACTTC
>TRBD1|TRBV18|NA|TRBJ2-5
CASSLGQGQETQYF
TGTGCCAGCTCACTCGGACAGGGCCAAGAGACCCAGTACTTC
>NA|TRBV5-6|NA|TRBJ2-6
CASSLLGDGGTGANVLTF
TGTGCCAGCAGCTTATTGGGGGATGGGGGCACTGGGGCCAACGTCCTGACTTTC
>TRBD1|TRBV30|NA|TRBJ2-7
CAWNRGQNSYEQYF
TGTGCCTGGAACCGGGGACAGAACTCCTACGAGCAGTACTTC
>NA|TRBV5-5|NA|TRBJ1-6
CASSLGAWGVQSPLHF
TGTGCCAGCAGTTTGGGAGCTTGGGGCGTACAATCACCCCTCCACTTT
>TRBD1|TRBV11-2|NA|TRBJ2-3
CASSTQGQKTDTQYF
TGTGCCAGCAGCACACAGGGGCAGAAAACAGATACGCAGTATTTT
>NA|TRBV18|NA|TRBJ1-1
CASSGFGLSTEAFF
TGTGCCAGCTCCGGTTTCGGGTTGAGCACTGAAGCTTTCTTT
>TRBD2|TRBV27|NA|TRBJ2-3
CASSRTLAGGTDTQYF
TGTGCCAGCAGTAGAACCTTAGCGGGAGGGACAGATACGCAGTATTTT